The clone carrying this T cell receptor (beta chain) showed up just a few times. The CDR3 has 18 residues. Trimming took 5 bases from V and 8 from J, leaving 28 bases between them. Germline CDR1 is SEHNR and CDR2 is FQNEAQ (reference sequence). The data stem from a study of T-cell memory formation after mild COVID-19. TCRdb used MiXCR to reprocess the 5' RACE reads, holding one entry per CDR3 protein. The top ten clones hold less than 15% of a sample with about 450,000 distinct CDR3 sequences, 20% to 25% of them seen once. The clonotype comes from an adult woman who had mild COVID-19 (a few samples of this study predate the infection). Cell type and time point are not known. What was sequenced was PBMCs or a T cell subset sorted from them (not recorded which). The V gene is TRBV7-9, the J gene TRBJ2-4; D might be TRBD1 (5 bases). CDR3 DNA sequence: TGTGCCAGCAGCCCGCCCGCCTTCGGCACGCCCTTCAGGGACATTCAGTACTTC. Its protein is CASSPPAFGTPFRDIQYF. The entire variable domain, with the rest obtained from reference TRBV7-9 and TRBJ2-4, is as follows: DTGVSQNPRHKITKRGQNVTFRCDPISEHNRLYWYRQTLGQGPEFLTYFQNEAQLEKSRLLSDRFSAERPKGSFSTLEIQRTEQGDSAMYLCASSPPAFGTPFRDIQYFGAGTRLSVL.